The 5 T cell receptor beta chains in this list originate from one sample, sequenced in a study of T-cell reconstitution after alpha-beta-depleted transplantation in children. Unique molecular identifiers were built into the TCRbeta library. TCRdb re-called the PCR reads through MiXCR, storing one row per CDR3 protein. The top ten hold around 4.8% of the sample, which has approximately 230,000 distinct CDR3 sequences, 24% seen once. Specimen: PBMCs, mostly from graft donor cells, collected 360 days after TCRalphabeta/CD19-depleted stem cell transplant. The receptors here all came from a female patient under 10 years old who had a stem cell transplant for congenital amegakaryocytic thrombocytopenia, so the T cells may come from the graft donor.

The chain links TRBV30 to TRBJ1-4; TRBD1 is a possible D gene (6 bases). CDR3 size: 13 residues. Trimming left V 1 base short and J 6 bases short, with 9 bases between. Per the germline V gene, CDR1 is GTSNPN and CDR2 is SVGIG (reference sequence). CDR3 sequence (DNA): TGTGCCTGGAGTGCCGGGGGCTATGAAAAACTGTTTTTT. Encoded protein: CAWSAGGYEKLFF.

This clonotype turned up a few times. The J gene is TRBJ2-1, the V gene TRBV20-1; tentative D call: TRBD1 (5 bases). This CDR3 comprises 12 residues. The germline V gene has CDR1 DFQATT and CDR2 SNEGSKA (reference sequence). Trimming pared 6 bases from V and 9 bases from J, leaving 15 bases between. In DNA form, the CDR3 reads TGCAGTGCGGAGAAACTACAGGTTGAGCAGTTCTTC. Protein: CSAEKLQVEQFF.

CDR3 region: CASSLGPPTPTDTQYF. In DNA form, the CDR3 reads TGTGCCAGCAGCTTAGGGCCCCCAACTCCAACAGATACGCAGTATTTT. The chain recombines TRBV7-6 with TRBJ2-3; D is undetermined. Germline V lookup: CDR1 SGHVS, CDR2 FNYEAQ. V lost 1 base, J lost 3 bases, and 14 bases lay in between. The CDR3 covers 16 residues.

This clonotype occurred a few times. This chain connects TRBV2 to TRBJ1-2; a possible D gene is TRBD1 (5 bases). With 7 bases removed from V and 2 bases from J, the gap between germline ends came to 17 bases. The CDR3 runs 15 residues. Germline V gives CDR1 SNHLY, CDR2 FYNNEI. The CDR3 reads CASNKDSARNYGYTF. The CDR3 coding sequence is TGTGCCAGCAACAAAGACAGCGCCCGAAACTATGGCTACACCTTC.

In this sample, this clonotype turned up a few times. This rearrangement joins TRBV10-3 to TRBJ1-6; unclear D gene. CDR1 ENHRY and CDR2 SYGVKD come from the germline V gene. The CDR3 contains 12 residues. Trimming left V 5 bases short and J 4 bases short, with 3 bases between. The DNA of the CDR3 is TGTGCCATCAGTTCGTATAATTCACCCCTCCACTTT. It codes for CAISSYNSPLHF.